The present T cell receptor (beta chain) was sequenced within a study of T cell responses to AZD1222 COVID-19 vaccine. On this clone: The antigen is undetermined.

The assay was immunoSEQ multiplex PCR, and TCRdb's table has in-frame clones only and misses some. There are about 64,000 clones in the sample; just over 90% occur only once, and about 5.7% lies in the top ten. The CDR3 sequence is 13 residues long. The germline gives CDR1 MNHEY, CDR2 SMNVEV (reference sequence). V was cut by 4 bases and J by 5 bases, with 9 bases left in between. General study findings and limits: Breadth and depth of Spike-specific TCRs rose after two AZD1222 doses. Reports say nearly half of spike-specific TCRs go after unmutated variant regions. White British donors predominated, females outnumbered males, and clonal diversity was possibly underestimated.

The rearrangement uses TRBV27 and TRBJ2-1, with D perhaps being TRBD1 or TRBD2 (5 bases each). The TCR originated in an adult who received the MenACWY meningococcal vaccine as a control. The sequences come from peripheral blood, collected 28 days after the second dose of the MenACWY control vaccine. The CDR3 protein is CASSSGPNNEQFF. The CDR3 DNA is TGTGCCAGCAGTTCGGGACCGAACAATGAGCAGTTCTTC.